This T cell receptor beta chain is from a study of cytomegalovirus exposure and HLA in healthy donors (TCRdb year 2017). Context from the whole study: An earlier analysis of a few hundred of the donors reported about 280 Gb of sequence data and 95 million to 120 million unique TCR beta sequences obtained from about 180 million T cells. Roughly 310 gigabases of sequencing data and some 85 million unique TCR sequences were included in an early release covering roughly 600 HLA-typed donors. Genome-wide SNP genotypes for about three fifths of the roughly 700 donors were used in a later genetic analysis, which treated that subset as a discovery cohort. Along with the approximately 700-subject first cohort, a separate validation cohort of roughly 110 different subjects was used. The study combined high-throughput TCR immunosequencing, statistical association of individual TCRs with disease status, and machine learning to predict cytomegalovirus infection status. Across 300 to 400 genotyped donors of the cohort, an average of roughly 250,000 unique TCR beta nucleotide sequences per donor were sequenced, and 15% to 20% of those sequences were non-productive. To study patterns of TCR occurrence, a later analysis re-analyzed previously published TCR beta repertoires from more than 550 donors and added high-resolution HLA genotyping. Class I and class II HLA loci were covered by the typing at four-digit resolution. Using immunosequencing, the study profiled T cell repertoires from some 670 subjects and related those repertoires to cytomegalovirus serostatus. All discovery cohort repertoires had been generated on a single sequencing platform. Typing coverage varied by locus: roughly 620-640 donors for A, B, C, DRB1 and DQB1; approximately 560 for DQA1; over 600 for DPA1; fewer than 480 for DPB1. Donor age, sex, ethnicity and CMV serostatus were compiled together with the repertoire data. The study aimed to test whether signatures of past pathogen exposure could be identified by cataloging public T cell receptors. A handful of DR-DQ haplotypes were handled as single units for association and clustering because linkage in the cohort was strong. Of the 398 genotyped donors, 65% to 90% were placed in the genetic ancestry cluster associated with self-reported Caucasian donors. Rather than using new phenotypic data, the later analysis identified candidate immune exposures from TCR beta sequences and from how often those sequences occurred across donors. An earlier analysis of 587 of the donors applied high-throughput TCR beta sequencing to assess whether each TCR beta V gene segment acted as functional or pseudogenic. The investigation overall reported the following: A few of the identified cytomegalovirus-associated TCR beta chains were confirmed in vitro to be specific for cytomegalovirus antigens. The only immune exposure information available for the cohort was CMV serostatus. Strong co-occurrence of HLA alleles, especially DR and DQ, made assigning TCR associations to individual alleles difficult. Compared with the roughly 600-donor mean, donors in an Asian-associated ancestry cluster had fewer N-insertions in productive TCRs, according to a later genetic analysis. In a later analysis, HLA-associated TCR beta chains were found to be more clonally expanded and to have lower generation probabilities than equally common non-associated chains. Several of the top co-occurrence clusters appeared to be linked to parvovirus B19, influenza, CMV and Epstein-Barr virus, according to a later analysis. This cohort had only TCR beta chains sequenced, and the lack of alpha or paired-chain data limited which features could be detected. A further reported finding was that TCR beta sequences accurately predicted the HLA-A and HLA-B alleles for most subjects in the first cohort. The study gave a list of about 150 TCR beta chains associated with cytomegalovirus. In an earlier analysis of several hundred of the donors, most TCR beta V segments were observed in productive rearrangements about 87% or about 30% of the time, broadly matching IMGT annotations. Some 15 rarely observed V segments, including chromosome 9 orphons, were excluded from the earlier analysis of some 590 of the donors because counts were too low. Because HLA typing was missing for some donors at each locus, association tests included only the typed subset. A later analysis found that most CMV-associated TCR beta chains appeared HLA-restricted, with HLA associations seemingly driven largely by CMV exposure. The authors suggested that the approach could potentially be extended to other disease states and immunological phenotypes. At a false discovery rate of 0.05, a later analysis linked fewer than 20,000 TCR beta sequences to specific HLA alleles. Correlated functional status among segregating V segments might be attributable to linkage disequilibrium, but an unknown experimental factor could not be ruled out. A group of highly shared sequence variants was considered likely to be a technical artifact of the sequencing pipeline. In a later genetic analysis, a missense DCLRE1C variant was associated with V-gene and J-gene trimming of TCR beta chains, and the association was replicated in an independent cohort. The classifier was reported to diagnose cytomegalovirus status with high specificity and sensitivity in both the original and validation cohorts. Presence/absence analyses assumed roughly uniform sequencing depth across donors, an assumption that may not hold. Most TCR sequences were seen in very few donors, while some public TCRs were found in many individuals. According to a later analysis, TCR association rates differed among HLA loci, with DRB1 alleles showing the most associated TCRs and HLA-C alleles showing the fewest. Because the 87-base-pair reads could not distinguish some IMGT-functional V segments, including TRBV6-2 and TRBV6-3, those segments were excluded.

Library preparation employed the immunoSEQ multiplex PCR assay. A mixture of 60 forward primers for TCR Vbeta segments and 13 reverse primers for TCR Jbeta segments was used in the multiplex PCR. A multiplex PCR assay on genomic DNA amplified the CDR3 region of rearranged TCR beta genes. Amplified TCR beta libraries were sequenced as 87-base-pair reads on the Illumina HiSeq System. The source study handled its data this way. Across the 666 repertoires, a later analysis counted 75 million to 90 million unique TCR beta chains, about 10 million of which were shared by at least two donors. A nearest-neighbor algorithm error-corrected the raw reads and collapsed the reads into unique sequences, merging closely related sequences to remove PCR and sequencing errors. Alignment of CDR3 sequences to IMGT reference sequences was used to assign V, D and J gene segments. For a sequence to be retained, a match of at least six nucleotides to both a V gene segment and a J gene segment was required. A rearrangement counted as productive if the CDR3 had no stop codons and remained in frame with V and J, and every other rearrangement counted as non-productive. Following IMGT convention, CDR3 was defined as the stretch from the second conserved V-encoded cysteine to the conserved J-encoded phenylalanine. The earlier analysis of a few hundred of the donors excluded sequences that lacked an unambiguous match to a single V gene segment. An earlier analysis of some 500 of the donors classified V segments as functional when productive rearrangements were above 56.7% and as segregating when the standard deviation between donors was above 5%. A statistical classification framework was developed to diagnose cytomegalovirus status using the catalog of TCR beta chain sequences. In a later analysis, TCR nucleotide sequences were compared against IMGT/GENE-DB human TR gene sequences so that V and J genes could be assigned. The TCRdist pipeline was used in a later analysis to assign CDR3 sequences and most-parsimonious VDJ recombination scenarios. In a later analysis, every TCR beta chain was defined by the combination of its CDR3 amino acid sequence and its V-gene family, and reads without a unique V-gene family were dropped. A later analysis removed roughly 590 highly shared, low-generation-probability nucleotide sequences to deal with suspected cross-contamination and a sequencing artifact. A later analysis calculated a clonal expansion index for each public chain from normalized within-repertoire ranks of inferred template counts. In a later analysis, generation probabilities were computed with a VDJ recombination model fitted to out-of-frame rearrangements, and the resulting probabilities were checked against IGoR. In a later analysis, hypergeometric tests were used to score TCR-TCR, TCR-HLA and TCR-CMV co-occurrence, with a repertoire-size bias correction applied to TCR pairs. In a later analysis, false discovery rates were estimated by permuting HLA or CMV assignments 20 times. In a later analysis, co-occurring TCRs were grouped with DBSCAN, and TCRdist sequence similarity was added when clustering was performed within HLA-allele-positive subsets. Repertoires with fewer than 30,000 or more than 120,000 public chains, plus five repertoires with anomalous nucleotide sharing, were excluded from co-occurrence clustering. Not all clones reach the TCRdb copy of this immuneACCESS table, which keeps in-frame sequences only. Checked studies attribute under half of the gap to unresolved V genes and leave the rest unexplained. V, J and clone size were drawn from that table, and D and trimming were deduced from the DNA. This sample holds fewer than 250,000 clones; over 75% were observed only once. The ten largest clonotypes hold more than 8.5% of the sample.

In total, approximately 700 healthy bone marrow donors made up the cohort. Cohort members were all nominally healthy when sampled, although unrecorded immune exposures were likely present. The donor was CMV seropositive and was included in the group of 250 to 350 seropositive cohort members. A peripheral blood sample was collected from each donor, and TCR beta sequencing was performed on peripheral blood mononuclear cells. The Qiagen DNeasy Blood Extraction Kit was used to extract genomic DNA from the blood cell samples. A remark on this clone: This clone's antigen is unknown. Per-base quality was not reported, and no clone a single base away is much larger than it.

CDR1 and CDR2, looked up from the germline V gene, are KGHSH and LQKENI. The CDR3 starts with the cysteine, ends with the phenylalanine, and has 13 residues. Only the CDR3 portion is preserved as DNA: 39 bases, with reading frame beginning at the first base. The V and J ends are trimmed by 3 bases and 5 bases, leaving 8 bases between them. Source material: PBMCs. This clonotype originated in a woman in her forties or fifties in good health and CMV-seropositive. This chain is built from TRBV18 and TRBJ1-5, and possibly TRBD1, on 5 matching bases. The CDR3 is CASSPARDQPQHF. At the DNA level, the sequence is TGTGCCAGCTCACCGGCCAGGGATCAGCCCCAGCATTTT.